The clone carrying this TCR beta chain is medium-sized (0.01 to 0.1%) in the sample. The antigen is unknown. This CDR3 comprises 11 residues. V was trimmed by 0 bases and J by 9 bases, leaving 4 bases between them. Carried by each TCR cDNA molecule was a unique molecular identifier. One entry per CDR3 protein results from TCRdb running MiXCR on the 5' RACE reads. The data hold roughly 5,000 distinct CDR3 sequences, with 7.8% observed a single time. Time point indicated: sample taken at primary tumor resection. Samples came from roughly 72 TRACERx patients with untreated early-stage lung cancer. Unsorted whole RNA from tumor, nontumor lung or frozen PBMC underwent sequencing. The sample is drawn from a study of spatial heterogeneity in lung cancer. Overall study findings and caveats: The estimated TCR-seq coverage of tumor T cells amounted to 6% to 7% when looking at alpha chains and around 13% when looking at beta chains. Expanded alpha and beta TCR counts within tumors tracked tumor mutation counts.

The origin of this receptor is a female donor with early-stage non-small cell lung cancer. The rearrangement links TRBV12-3 or TRBV12-4 to TRBJ2-3, with D hard to call. This specimen was lung tumor tissue, taken at surgery. The CDR3 nucleotides are TGTGCCAGCAGTTTAGCGGGGACGCAGTATTTT. It yields the protein CASSLAGTQYF.